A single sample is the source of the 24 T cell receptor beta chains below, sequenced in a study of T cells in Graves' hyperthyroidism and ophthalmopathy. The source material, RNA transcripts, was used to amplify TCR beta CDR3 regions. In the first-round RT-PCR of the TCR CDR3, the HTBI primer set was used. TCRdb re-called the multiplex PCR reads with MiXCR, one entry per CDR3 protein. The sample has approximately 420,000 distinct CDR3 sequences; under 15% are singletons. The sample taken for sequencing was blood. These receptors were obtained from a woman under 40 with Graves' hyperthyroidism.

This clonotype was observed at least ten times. The CDR3 sequence: CSAEDRGPYNEQFF. CDR3 DNA: TGCAGTGCTGAAGACAGGGGCCCCTACAATGAGCAGTTCTTC. This chain uses TRBV20-1 with TRBJ2-1; 8 bases map to TRBD1. The CDR3 runs to 14 residues. The junction had 5 bases not matched to a gene; V was cut back by 5 bases and J by 2 bases. Germline V gene data show CDR1 as DFQATT and CDR2 as SNEGSKA (reference sequence).

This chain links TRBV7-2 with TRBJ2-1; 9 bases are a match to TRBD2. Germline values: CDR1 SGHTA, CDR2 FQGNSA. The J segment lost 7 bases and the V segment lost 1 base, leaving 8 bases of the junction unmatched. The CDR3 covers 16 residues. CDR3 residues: CASSLDPAGGLNEQFF. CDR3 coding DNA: TGTGCCAGCAGCTTAGATCCAGCGGGAGGTTTGAATGAGCAGTTCTTC.

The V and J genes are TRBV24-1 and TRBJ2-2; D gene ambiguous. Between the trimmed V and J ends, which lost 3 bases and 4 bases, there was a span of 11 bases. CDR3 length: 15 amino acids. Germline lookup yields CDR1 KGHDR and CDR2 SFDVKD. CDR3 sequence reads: CATSDIGSPTGELFF. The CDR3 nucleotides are TGTGCCACCAGTGATATAGGATCACCCACCGGGGAGCTGTTTTTT.

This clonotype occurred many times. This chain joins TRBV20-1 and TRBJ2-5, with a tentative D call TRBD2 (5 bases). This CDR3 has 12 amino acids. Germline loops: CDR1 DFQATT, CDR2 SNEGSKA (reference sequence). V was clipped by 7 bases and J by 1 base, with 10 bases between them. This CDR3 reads CSVSGSQETQYF. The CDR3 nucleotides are TGCAGTGTATCGGGGTCCCAAGAGACCCAGTACTTC.

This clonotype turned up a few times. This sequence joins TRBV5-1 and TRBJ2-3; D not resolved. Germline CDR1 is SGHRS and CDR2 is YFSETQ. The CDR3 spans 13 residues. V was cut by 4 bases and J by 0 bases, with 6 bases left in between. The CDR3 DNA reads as TGCGCCAGCAGCGCCACAAGCACAGATACGCAGTATTTT. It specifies CASSATSTDTQYF.

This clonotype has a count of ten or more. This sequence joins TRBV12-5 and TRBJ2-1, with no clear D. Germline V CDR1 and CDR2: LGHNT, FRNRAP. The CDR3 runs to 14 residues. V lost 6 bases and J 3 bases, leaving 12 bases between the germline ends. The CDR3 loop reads CASGYPEYYNEQFF. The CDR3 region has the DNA TGTGCTAGTGGGTACCCAGAATACTACAATGAGCAGTTCTTC.

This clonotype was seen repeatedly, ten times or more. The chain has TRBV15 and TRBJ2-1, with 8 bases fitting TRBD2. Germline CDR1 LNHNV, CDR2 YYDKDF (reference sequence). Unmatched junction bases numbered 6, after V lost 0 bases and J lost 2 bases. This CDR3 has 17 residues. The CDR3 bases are TGTGCCACCAGCAGAGATAGGCCGGGACTAGCCTACAATGAGCAGTTCTTC. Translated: CATSRDRPGLAYNEQFF.

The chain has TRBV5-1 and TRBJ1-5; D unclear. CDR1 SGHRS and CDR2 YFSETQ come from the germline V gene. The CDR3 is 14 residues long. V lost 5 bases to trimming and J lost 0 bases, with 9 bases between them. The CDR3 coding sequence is TGCGCCAGCAGACCATTTTATAGCAATCAGCCCCAGCATTTT. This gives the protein CASRPFYSNQPQHF.

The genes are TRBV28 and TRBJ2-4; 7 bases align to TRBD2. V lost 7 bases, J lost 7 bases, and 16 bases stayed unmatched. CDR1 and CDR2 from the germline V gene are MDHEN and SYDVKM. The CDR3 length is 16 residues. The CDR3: CASTTLRGGGSNIQYF. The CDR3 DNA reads TGTGCCAGCACCACCCTCCGTGGGGGAGGGTCTAACATTCAGTACTTC. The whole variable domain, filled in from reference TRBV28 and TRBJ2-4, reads DVKVTQSSRYLVKRTGEKVFLECVQDMDHENMFWYRQDPGLGLRLIYFSYDVKMKEKGDIPEGYSVSREKKERFSLILESASTNQTSMYLCASTTLRGGGSNIQYFGAGTRLSVL.

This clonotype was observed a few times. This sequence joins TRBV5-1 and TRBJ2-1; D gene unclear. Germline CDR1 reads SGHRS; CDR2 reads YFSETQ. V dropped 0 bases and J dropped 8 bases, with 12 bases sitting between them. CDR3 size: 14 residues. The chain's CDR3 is CASSLAARKYEQFF. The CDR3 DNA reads TGCGCCAGCAGCTTGGCCGCCAGGAAGTATGAGCAGTTCTTC.

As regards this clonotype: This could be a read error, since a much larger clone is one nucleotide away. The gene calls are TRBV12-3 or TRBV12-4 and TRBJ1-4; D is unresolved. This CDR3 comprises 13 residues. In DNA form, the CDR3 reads TGTGCCCGCAGCCCCAGACAAAACGAAAAACTGTTTTTT. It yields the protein CARSPRQNEKLFF.

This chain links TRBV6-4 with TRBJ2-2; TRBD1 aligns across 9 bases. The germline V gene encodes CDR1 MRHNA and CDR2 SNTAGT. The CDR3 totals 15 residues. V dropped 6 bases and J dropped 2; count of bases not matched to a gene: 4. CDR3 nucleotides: TGTGCCAGCAGAATGGGACAGGGAAACACCGGGGAGCTGTTTTTT. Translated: CASRMGQGNTGELFF.

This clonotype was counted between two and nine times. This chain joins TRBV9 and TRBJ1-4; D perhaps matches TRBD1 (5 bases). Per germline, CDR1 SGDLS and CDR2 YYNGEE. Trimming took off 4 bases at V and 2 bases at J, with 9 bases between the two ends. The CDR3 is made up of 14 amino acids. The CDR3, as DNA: TGTGCCAGCAGCCGGAGGGGCACTAATGAAAAACTGTTTTTT. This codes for CASSRRGTNEKLFF. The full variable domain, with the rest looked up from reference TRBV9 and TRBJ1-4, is DSGVTQTPKHLITATGQRVTLRCSPRSGDLSVYWYQQSLDQGLQFLIQYYNGEERAKGNILERFSAQQFPDLHSELNLSSLELGDSALYFCASSRRGTNEKLFFGSGTQLSVL.

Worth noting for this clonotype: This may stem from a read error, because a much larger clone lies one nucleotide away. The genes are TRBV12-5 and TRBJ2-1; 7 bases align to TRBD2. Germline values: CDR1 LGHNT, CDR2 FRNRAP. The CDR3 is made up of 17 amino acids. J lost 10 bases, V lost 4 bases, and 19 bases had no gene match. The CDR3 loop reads CASGSAGGSWNHGEQFF. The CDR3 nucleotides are TGTGCTAGTGGTTCTGCTGGCGGGAGTTGGAACCACGGGGAGCAGTTCTTC.

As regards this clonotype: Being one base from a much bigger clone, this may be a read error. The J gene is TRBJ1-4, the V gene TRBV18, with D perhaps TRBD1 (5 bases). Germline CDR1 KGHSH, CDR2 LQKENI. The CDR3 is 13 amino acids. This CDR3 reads CASSPGGRENLFF. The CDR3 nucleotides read TGTGCCAGCTCACCAGGGGGTCGGGAAAACCTGTTTTTT.

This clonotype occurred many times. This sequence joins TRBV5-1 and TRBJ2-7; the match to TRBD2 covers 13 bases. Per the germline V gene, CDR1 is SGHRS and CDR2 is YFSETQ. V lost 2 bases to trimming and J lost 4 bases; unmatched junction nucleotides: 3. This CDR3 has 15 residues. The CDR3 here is CASSLETSGRYEQYF. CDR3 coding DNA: TGCGCCAGCAGCTTAGAGACTAGCGGGAGGTACGAGCAGTACTTC.

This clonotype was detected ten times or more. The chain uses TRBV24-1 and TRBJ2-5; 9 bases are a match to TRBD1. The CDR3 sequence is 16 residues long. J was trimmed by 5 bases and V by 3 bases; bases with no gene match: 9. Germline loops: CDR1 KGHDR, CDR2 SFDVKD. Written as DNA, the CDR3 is TGTGCCACCAGTGATACCGGGACAGGGTTTCGGGAGACCCAGTACTTC. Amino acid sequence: CATSDTGTGFRETQYF.

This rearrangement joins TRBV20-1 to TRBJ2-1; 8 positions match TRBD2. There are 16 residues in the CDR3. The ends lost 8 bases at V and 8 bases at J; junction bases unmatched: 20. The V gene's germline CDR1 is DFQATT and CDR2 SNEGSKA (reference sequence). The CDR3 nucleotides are TGCAGTAGCACGCCCCCAGCGGGAGATCTTTCCCATGAGCAGTTCTTC. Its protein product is CSSTPPAGDLSHEQFF.

CDR3 in DNA: TGCGCCAGCAGCCCCGGGGGGCCAGCTTTCTTT. This encodes CASSPGGPAFF. The chain carries TRBV4-1 and TRBJ1-1; D perhaps matches TRBD1 (6 bases). Per the germline V gene, CDR1 is MGHRA and CDR2 is YSYEKL. This CDR3 spans 11 amino acids. Trimming removed 4 bases from V and 10 bases from J, with 10 bases in between.

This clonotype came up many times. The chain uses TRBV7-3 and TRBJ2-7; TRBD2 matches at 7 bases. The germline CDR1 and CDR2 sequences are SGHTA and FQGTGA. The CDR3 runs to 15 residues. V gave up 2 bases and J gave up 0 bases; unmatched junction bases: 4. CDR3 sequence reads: CASSLFSGDSYEQYF. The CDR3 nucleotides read TGTGCCAGCAGCTTATTCAGCGGGGACTCCTACGAGCAGTACTTC.

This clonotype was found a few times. DNA of the CDR3: TGTGCCAGCAGCGTAGCTGGCCCGCCCTCCTACAATGAGCAGTTCTTC. It encodes CASSVAGPPSYNEQFF. The chain recombines TRBV9 with TRBJ2-1; D is undetermined. The CDR3 runs 16 residues. Trimming pared 0 bases from V and 0 bases from J, leaving 10 bases between. CDR1 and CDR2 (germline): SGDLS, YYNGEE.

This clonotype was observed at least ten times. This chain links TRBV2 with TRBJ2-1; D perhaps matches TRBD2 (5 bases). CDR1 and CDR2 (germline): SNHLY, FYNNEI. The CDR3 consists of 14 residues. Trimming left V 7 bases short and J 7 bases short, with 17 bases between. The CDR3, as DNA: TGTGCCAGCATCAGGACGGGGAAGTCTAATGAGCAGTTCTTC. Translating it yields CASIRTGKSNEQFF.

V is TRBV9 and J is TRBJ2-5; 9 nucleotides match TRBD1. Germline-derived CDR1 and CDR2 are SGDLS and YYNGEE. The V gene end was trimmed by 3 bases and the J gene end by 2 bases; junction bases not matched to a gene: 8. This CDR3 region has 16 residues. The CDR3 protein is CASSASGTGIQETQYF. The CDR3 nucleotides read TGTGCCAGCAGCGCCTCCGGGACAGGGATTCAAGAGACCCAGTACTTC. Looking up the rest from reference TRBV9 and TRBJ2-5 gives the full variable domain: DSGVTQTPKHLITATGQRVTLRCSPRSGDLSVYWYQQSLDQGLQFLIQYYNGEERAKGNILERFSAQQFPDLHSELNLSSLELGDSALYFCASSASGTGIQETQYFGPGTRLLVL.

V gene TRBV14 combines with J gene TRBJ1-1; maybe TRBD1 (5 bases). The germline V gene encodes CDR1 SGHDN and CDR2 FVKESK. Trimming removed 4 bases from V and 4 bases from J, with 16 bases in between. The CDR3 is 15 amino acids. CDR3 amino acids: CASSPHSGAPTEAFF. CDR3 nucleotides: TGTGCCAGCAGCCCCCATTCTGGGGCCCCCACTGAAGCTTTCTTT.